Listed here is a single TCR beta chain. TCRdb called the 5' RACE reads again in MiXCR, with one record for every CDR3 protein. The table includes hundreds of thousands of distinct CDR3 sequences, about 13% detected once. This entry is derived from a study of T cells after yellow fever vaccination. Looking at the study overall: Each low-cell-number fraction was prepared by means of SMART-Seq v4 Ultra Low Input.

The source of this sequence is a man aged 25 to 40 who received the YFV17D yellow fever vaccine. The sample consisted of PBMCs, taken on the day of the yellow fever booster vaccination.

In DNA form, the CDR3 reads TGCGCCAGCAGCCAAGAATTGAGCTACGAGCAGTACTTC. Amino acid sequence: CASSQELSYEQYF. The V call is TRBV4-3, the J call TRBJ2-7; D gene uncertain. Germline V gives CDR1 LGHNA, CDR2 YSLEER. There are 13 residues in the CDR3. Trimming took 0 bases from V and 3 from J, leaving 6 bases between them.